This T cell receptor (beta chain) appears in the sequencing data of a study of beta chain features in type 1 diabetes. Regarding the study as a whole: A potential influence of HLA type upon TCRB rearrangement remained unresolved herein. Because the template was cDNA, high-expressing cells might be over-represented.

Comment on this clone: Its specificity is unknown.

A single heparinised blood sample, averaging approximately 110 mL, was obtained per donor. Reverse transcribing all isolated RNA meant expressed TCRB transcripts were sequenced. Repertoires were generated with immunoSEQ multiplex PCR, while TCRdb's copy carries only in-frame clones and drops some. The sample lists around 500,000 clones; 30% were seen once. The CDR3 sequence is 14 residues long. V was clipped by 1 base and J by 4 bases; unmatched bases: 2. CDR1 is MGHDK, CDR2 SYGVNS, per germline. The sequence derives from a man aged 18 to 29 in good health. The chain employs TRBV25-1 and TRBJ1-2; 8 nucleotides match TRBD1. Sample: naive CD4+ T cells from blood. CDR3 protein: CASSESGGSYGYTF. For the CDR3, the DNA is TGTGCCAGCAGTGAATCAGGGGGCAGCTATGGCTACACCTTC.